A selection of T cell receptor beta chains follows, all from one sample in a study of T cell repertoires and Cas9 in healthy adults. Sequencing used immunoSEQ multiplex PCR; TCRdb keeps in-frame clones, though not all of them. This table holds over 11,000 clones, roughly nine tenths found once. Material: Tregs (CD4+, CD25+, CD127-, CD137-, CD154-) from PBMCs; culture status not recorded. The receptors here all came from a human donor in good health. Each CDR3 is given with its conserved first and last residue. D genes are given only for firm matches. Clone size appears in some rows only: once, few, many, or a class for an expanded clone.

D gene | J gene | clone size | V gene | CDR3 protein | CDR3 DNA
. | TRBJ1-1 | . | TRBV18 | CASSQAGRNTEAFF | TGTGCCAGCTCACAGGCAGGGAGGAACACTGAAGCTTTCTTT
. | TRBJ2-3 | . | TRBV25-1 | CASREFGTDTQYF | TGTGCCAGCAGAGAGTTTGGCACAGATACGCAGTATTTT
. | TRBJ1-4 | few | TRBV30 | CAWKGGLANEKLFF | TGTGCCTGGAAGGGCGGGTTGGCTAATGAAAAACTGTTTTTT
. | TRBJ2-3 | . | TRBV7-3 | CASSLRGSDTQYF | TGTGCCAGCAGCTTAAGGGGATCAGATACGCAGTATTTT
. | TRBJ1-1 | . | TRBV6-1 | CASSGLRGRAEAFF | TGTGCCAGCAGTGGCCTCCGGGGTAGGGCTGAAGCTTTCTTT
TRBD1 | TRBJ1-2 | few | TRBV7-2 | CASSLTGGYGYTF | TGTGCCAGCAGCTTAACAGGGGGCTATGGCTACACCTTC
TRBD1 | TRBJ2-3 | . | TRBV5-6 | CASTEPGQPTDTQYF | TGTGCCAGCACCGAACCGGGACAGCCCACAGATACGCAGTATTTT
. | TRBJ2-7 | . | TRBV5-1 | CASSLAGQDRSYEQYF | TGCGCCAGCAGCTTGGCCGGTCAGGACCGATCCTACGAGCAGTACTTC
TRBD1 | TRBJ2-3 | . | TRBV6-1 | CASSQRTGQTDTQYF | TGTGCCAGCAGTCAACGGACAGGGCAGACAGATACGCAGTATTTT
. | TRBJ2-5 | . | TRBV25-1 | CASSLWAGQETQYF | TGTGCCAGCAGTCTATGGGCGGGGCAAGAGACCCAGTACTTC
. | TRBJ1-6 | . | TRBV19 | CASCRGLNSPLHF | TGTGCCAGTTGCAGGGGCTTAAATTCACCCCTCCACTTT
. | TRBJ2-3 | . | TRBV6-1 | CASSIGTSGDTQYF | TGTGCCAGCAGTATTGGGACCAGCGGGGATACGCAGTATTTT
. | TRBJ1-1 | . | TRBV6-5 | CASSRAGGGSTEAFF | TGTGCCAGCAGTCGCGCTGGTGGTGGGAGCACTGAAGCTTTCTTT
TRBD1 | TRBJ2-2 | . | TRBV6-7 | CASRPQDREYGANTGELFF | TGTGCCAGCAGACCCCAGGACAGGGAGTACGGGGCAAACACCGGGGAGCTGTTTTTT
. | TRBJ2-4 | . | TRBV6-5 | CASSLGAKNIQYF | TGTGCCAGCAGTTTGGGGGCCAAAAACATTCAGTACTTC
. | TRBJ2-5 | . | TRBV29-1 | CSVEVGGETQYF | TGCAGCGTTGAAGTGGGTGGAGAGACCCAGTACTTC
. | TRBJ1-4 | few | TRBV4-3 | CASRRGPDLNEKLFF | TGCGCCAGCAGAAGAGGGCCCGACCTAAATGAAAAACTGTTTTTT
. | TRBJ1-1 | once | TRBV7-9 | CASSLGEGVSAF | TGTGCCAGCAGCTTAGGGGAGGGGGTCTCAGCTTTT
. | TRBJ2-3 | once | TRBV7-7 | CASSLGGPEAQYF | TGTGCCAGCAGCTTAGGGGGGCCCGAGGCGCAGTATTTT
. | TRBJ1-3 | . | TRBV30 | CAWSITGRNGNTIYF | TGTGCCTGGAGTATTACAGGGAGGAATGGAAACACCATATATTTT
TRBD2 | TRBJ2-4 | once | TRBV7-3 | CASSPGLAGPQNIQYF | TGTGCCAGCAGCCCCGGACTAGCGGGACCCCAAAACATTCAGTACTTC
. | TRBJ1-3 | . | TRBV5-6 | CASSLAGGTGNTIYF | TGTGCCAGCAGCTTGGCCGGGGGGACCGGAAACACCATATATTTT
. | TRBJ2-2 | . | TRBV9 | CASSVRSGGGELFF | TGTGCCAGCAGCGTAAGGAGCGGTGGCGGGGAGCTGTTTTTT
. | TRBJ2-7 | . | TRBV6-5 | CASSYGGEQYF | TGTGCCAGCAGTTACGGTGGCGAGCAGTACTTC
. | TRBJ2-3 | . | TRBV18 | CASSPGTDTQYF | TGTGCCAGCTCCCCGGGCACAGATACGCAGTATTTT
. | TRBJ1-2 | . | TRBV29-1 | CSVDGQGKYTF | TGCAGCGTTGACGGGCAGGGAAAGTACACCTTC
. | TRBJ2-7 | . | TRBV6-6 | CASTSTRSYEQYF | TGTGCCAGCACCTCAACACGATCCTACGAGCAGTACTTC
. | TRBJ1-2 | . | TRBV9 | CASSVDPSGVGYTF | TGTGCCAGCAGCGTAGACCCCTCCGGAGTCGGCTACACCTTC